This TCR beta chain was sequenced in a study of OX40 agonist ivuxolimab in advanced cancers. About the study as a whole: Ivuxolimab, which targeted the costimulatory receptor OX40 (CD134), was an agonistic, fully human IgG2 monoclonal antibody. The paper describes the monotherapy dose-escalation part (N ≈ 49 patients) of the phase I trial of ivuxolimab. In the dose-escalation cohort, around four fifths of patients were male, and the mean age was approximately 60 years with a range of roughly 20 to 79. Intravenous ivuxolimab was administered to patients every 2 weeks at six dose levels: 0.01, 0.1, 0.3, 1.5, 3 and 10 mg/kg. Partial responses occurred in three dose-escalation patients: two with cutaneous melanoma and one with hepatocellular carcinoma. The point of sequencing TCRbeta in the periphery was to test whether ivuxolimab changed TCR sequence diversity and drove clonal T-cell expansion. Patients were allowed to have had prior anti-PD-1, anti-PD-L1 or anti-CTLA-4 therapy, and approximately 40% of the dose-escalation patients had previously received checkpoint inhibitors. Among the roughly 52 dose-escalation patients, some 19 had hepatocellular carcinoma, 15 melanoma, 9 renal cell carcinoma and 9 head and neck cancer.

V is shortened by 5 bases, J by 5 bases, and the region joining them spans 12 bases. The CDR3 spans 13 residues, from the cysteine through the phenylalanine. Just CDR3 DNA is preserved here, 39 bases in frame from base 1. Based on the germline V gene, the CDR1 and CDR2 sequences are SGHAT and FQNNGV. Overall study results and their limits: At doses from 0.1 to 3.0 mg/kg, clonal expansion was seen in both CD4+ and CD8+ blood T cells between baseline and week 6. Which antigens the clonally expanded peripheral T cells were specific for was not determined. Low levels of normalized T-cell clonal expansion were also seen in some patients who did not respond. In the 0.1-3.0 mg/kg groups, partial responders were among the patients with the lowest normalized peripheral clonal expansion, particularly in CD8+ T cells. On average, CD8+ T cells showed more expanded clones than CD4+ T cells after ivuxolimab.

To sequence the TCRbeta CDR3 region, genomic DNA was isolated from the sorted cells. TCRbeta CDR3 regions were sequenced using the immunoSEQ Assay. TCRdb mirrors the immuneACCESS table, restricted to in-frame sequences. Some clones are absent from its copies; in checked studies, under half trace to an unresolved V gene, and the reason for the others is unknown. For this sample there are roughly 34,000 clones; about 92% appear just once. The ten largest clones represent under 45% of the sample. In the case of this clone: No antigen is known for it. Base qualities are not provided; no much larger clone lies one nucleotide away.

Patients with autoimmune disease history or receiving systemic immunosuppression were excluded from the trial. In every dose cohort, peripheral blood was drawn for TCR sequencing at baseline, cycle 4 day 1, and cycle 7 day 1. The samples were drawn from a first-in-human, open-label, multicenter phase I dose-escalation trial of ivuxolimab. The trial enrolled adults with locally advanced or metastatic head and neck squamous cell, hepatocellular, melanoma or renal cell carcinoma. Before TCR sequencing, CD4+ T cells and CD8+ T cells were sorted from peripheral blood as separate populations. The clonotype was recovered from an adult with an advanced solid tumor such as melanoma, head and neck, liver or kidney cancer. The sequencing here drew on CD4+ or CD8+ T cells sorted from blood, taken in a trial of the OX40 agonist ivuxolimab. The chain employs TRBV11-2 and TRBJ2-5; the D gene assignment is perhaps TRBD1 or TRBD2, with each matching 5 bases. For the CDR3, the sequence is CASSKEGYETQYF. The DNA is TGTGCCAGCAGCAAAGAGGGGTACGAGACCCAGTACTTC.